The source of this T cell receptor beta chain is a study of cytomegalovirus exposure and HLA in healthy donors. Points from the study as a whole: Later on, an analysis showed TCR association rates differing by HLA locus, with DRB1 the most and HLA-C the fewest.

The PCR used 60 Vbeta and 13 Jbeta primers. The repertoire was sequenced with immunoSEQ multiplex PCR; TCRdb's copy has only in-frame clones and lacks some. Its table records approximately 110,000 clones. In regard to this clone: The antigen remains undetermined.

The V end was cut by 3 bases, the J end by 2 bases, with 7 bases between. CDR1 and CDR2 (germline): LNHDA, SQIVND (reference sequence). The CDR3 totals 14 residues. This receptor was identified in a man aged 18 to 29 in good health and CMV-seronegative. Sequencing input: PBMCs. This chain joins TRBV19 and TRBJ2-2; D gene unclear. CDR3 protein: CASSITPNTGELFF. The DNA for the CDR3 is TGTGCCAGTAGTATCACTCCTAACACCGGGGAGCTGTTTTTT. The variable domain in full, with the rest retrieved from reference TRBV19 and TRBJ2-2, is DGGITQSPKYLFRKEGQNVTLSCEQNLNHDAMYWYRQDPGQGLRLIYYSQIVNDFQKGDIAEGYSVSREKKESFPLTVTSAQKNPTAFYLCASSITPNTGELFFGEGSRLTVL.